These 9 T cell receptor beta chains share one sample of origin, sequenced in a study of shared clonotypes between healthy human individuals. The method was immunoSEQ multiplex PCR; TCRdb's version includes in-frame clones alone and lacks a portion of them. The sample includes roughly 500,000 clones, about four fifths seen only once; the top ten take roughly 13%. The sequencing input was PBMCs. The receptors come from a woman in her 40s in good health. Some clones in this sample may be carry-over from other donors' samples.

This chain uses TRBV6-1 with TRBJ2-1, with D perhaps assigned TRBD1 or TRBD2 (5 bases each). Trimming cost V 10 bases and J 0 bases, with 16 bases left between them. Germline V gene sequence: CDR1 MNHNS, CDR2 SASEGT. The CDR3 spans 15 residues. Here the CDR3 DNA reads TGTGCCACCACCAGGGAGCCCAGCTCCTACAATGAGCAGTTCTTC. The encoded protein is CATTREPSSYNEQFF.

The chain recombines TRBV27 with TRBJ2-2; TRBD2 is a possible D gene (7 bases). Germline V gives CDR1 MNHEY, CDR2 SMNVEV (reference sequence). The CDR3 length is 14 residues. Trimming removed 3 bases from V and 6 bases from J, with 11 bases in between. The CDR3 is CASSFWGGSGELFF. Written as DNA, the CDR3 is TGTGCCAGCAGTTTTTGGGGGGGCTCCGGGGAGCTGTTTTTT.

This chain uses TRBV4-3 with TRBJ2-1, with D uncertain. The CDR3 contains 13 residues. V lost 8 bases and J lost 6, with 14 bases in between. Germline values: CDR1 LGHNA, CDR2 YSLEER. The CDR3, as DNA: TGCGCCAGCGGTTCCCGGGCCGGCAATGAGCAGTTCTTC. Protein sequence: CASGSRAGNEQFF.

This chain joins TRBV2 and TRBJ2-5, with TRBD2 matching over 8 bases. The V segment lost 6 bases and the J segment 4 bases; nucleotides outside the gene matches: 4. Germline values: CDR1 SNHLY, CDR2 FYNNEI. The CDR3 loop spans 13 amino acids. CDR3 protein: CASRPTSGETQYF. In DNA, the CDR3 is TGTGCCAGCAGGCCTACTAGCGGAGAGACCCAGTACTTC.

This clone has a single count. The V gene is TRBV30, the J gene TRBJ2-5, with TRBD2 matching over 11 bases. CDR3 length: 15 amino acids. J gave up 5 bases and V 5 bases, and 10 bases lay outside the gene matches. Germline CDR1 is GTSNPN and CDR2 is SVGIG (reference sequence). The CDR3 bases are TGTGCCTGGCTAGCGGGAGGACCGGCTGGGGAGACCCAGTACTTC. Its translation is CAWLAGGPAGETQYF.

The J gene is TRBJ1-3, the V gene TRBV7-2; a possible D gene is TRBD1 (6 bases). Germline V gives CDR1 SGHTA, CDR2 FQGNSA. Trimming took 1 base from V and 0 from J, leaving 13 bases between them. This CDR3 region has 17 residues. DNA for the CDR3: TGTGCCAGCAGCTTAGAGTCTGGGACACACTCTGGAAACACCATATATTTT. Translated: CASSLESGTHSGNTIYF.

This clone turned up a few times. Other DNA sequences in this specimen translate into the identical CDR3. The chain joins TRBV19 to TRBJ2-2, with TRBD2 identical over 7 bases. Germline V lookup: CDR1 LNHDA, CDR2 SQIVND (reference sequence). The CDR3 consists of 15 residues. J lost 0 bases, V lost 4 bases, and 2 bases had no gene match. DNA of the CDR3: TGTGCCAGTAGTACTAGCGGCGCGAACACCGGGGAGCTGTTTTTT. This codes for CASSTSGANTGELFF.

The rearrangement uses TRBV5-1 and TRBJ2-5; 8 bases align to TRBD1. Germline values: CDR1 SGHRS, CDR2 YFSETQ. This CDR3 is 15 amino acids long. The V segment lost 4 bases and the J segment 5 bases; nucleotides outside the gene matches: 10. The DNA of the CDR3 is TGCGCCAGCAGCCCCCGGACAGGGTCTTTGGAGACCCAGTACTTC. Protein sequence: CASSPRTGSLETQYF.

The CDR3 bases are TGTGCCAGCAGCCGCACGGGTGACCGGGGAGGGGGCTACACCTTC. It is translated as CASSRTGDRGGGYTF. The chain employs TRBV5-5 and TRBJ1-2, with no clear D. The CDR3 runs to 15 residues. The germline CDR1 and CDR2 sequences are SGHKS and YYEKEE (reference sequence). Trimming shortened V by 4 bases and J by 8 bases, and 21 bases separated the two germline ends.